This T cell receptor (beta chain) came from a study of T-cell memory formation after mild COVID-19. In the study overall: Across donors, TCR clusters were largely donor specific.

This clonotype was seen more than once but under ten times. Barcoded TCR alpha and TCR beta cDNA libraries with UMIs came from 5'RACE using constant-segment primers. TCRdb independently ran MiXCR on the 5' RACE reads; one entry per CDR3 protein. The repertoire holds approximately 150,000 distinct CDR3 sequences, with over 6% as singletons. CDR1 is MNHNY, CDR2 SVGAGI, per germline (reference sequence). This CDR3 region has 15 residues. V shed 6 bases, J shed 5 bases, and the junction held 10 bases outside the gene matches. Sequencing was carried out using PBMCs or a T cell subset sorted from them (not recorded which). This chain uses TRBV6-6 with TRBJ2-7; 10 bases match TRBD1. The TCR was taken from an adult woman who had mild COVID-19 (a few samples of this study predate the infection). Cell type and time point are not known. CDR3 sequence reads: CASRVRQGATDEQYF. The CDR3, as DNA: TGTGCCAGCAGGGTCCGACAGGGGGCCACTGACGAGCAGTACTTC.